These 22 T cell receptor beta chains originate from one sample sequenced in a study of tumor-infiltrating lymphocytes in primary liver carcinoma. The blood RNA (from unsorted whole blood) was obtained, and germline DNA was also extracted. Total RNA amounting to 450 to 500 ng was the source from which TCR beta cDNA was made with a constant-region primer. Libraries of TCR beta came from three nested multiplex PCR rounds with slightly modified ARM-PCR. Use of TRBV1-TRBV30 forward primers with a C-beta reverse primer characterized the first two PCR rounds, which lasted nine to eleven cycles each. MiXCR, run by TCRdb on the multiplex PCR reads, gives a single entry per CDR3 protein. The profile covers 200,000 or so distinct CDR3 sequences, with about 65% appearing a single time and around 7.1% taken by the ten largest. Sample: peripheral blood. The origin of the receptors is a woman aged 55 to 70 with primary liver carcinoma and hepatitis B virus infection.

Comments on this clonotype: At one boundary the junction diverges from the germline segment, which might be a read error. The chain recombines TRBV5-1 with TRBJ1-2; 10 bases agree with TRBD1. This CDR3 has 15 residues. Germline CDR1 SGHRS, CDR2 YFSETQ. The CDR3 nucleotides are TGCGTCAGCAGCTTGTCTGGGACAGGGGCTGAAGGCTACACCTTC. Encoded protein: CVSSLSGTGAEGYTF.

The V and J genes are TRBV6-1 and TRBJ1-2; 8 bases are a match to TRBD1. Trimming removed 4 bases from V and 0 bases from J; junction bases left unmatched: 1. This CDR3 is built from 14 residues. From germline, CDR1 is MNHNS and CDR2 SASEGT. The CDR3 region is CASSAGQANYGYTF. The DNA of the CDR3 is TGTGCCAGCAGTGCGGGACAGGCTAACTATGGCTACACCTTC.

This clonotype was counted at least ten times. CDR3 in amino acids: CASSLESTLKNEQFF. In nucleotides, the CDR3 is TGTGCCAGCAGCTTAGAAAGCACCCTTAAGAATGAGCAGTTCTTC. The J gene is TRBJ2-1, the V gene TRBV11-2; no firm D call. V dropped 0 bases and J dropped 7 bases, with 13 bases sitting between them. The CDR3 is made up of 15 amino acids. The germline gives CDR1 SGHAT, CDR2 FQNNGV.

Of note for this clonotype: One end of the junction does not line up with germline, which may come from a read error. Here the CDR3 reads CANSSPGHGAINEQFF. CDR3 DNA: TGTGCCAACAGTTCCCCGGGACATGGGGCAATCAATGAGCAGTTCTTC. This rearrangement joins TRBV28 to TRBJ2-1, with TRBD1 as a possible D gene (6 bases). This CDR3 region has 16 residues. Germline CDR1 is MDHEN and CDR2 is SYDVKM.

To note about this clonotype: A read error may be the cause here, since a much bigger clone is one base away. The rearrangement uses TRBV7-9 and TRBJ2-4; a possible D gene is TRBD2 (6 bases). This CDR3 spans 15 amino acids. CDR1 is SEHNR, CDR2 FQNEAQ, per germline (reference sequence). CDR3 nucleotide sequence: TGTGTCAGCAGCCCGGGGCTAGCGGCCAAAAACATTCAGTACTTC. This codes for CVSSPGLAAKNIQYF.

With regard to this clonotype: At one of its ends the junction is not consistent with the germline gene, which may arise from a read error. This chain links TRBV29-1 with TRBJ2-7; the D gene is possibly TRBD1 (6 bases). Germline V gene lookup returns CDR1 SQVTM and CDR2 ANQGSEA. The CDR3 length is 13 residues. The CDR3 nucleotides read TGTAGCGTGTGTACAGGGTCTCTGTACGAGCAGTACTTC. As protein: CSVCTGSLYEQYF.

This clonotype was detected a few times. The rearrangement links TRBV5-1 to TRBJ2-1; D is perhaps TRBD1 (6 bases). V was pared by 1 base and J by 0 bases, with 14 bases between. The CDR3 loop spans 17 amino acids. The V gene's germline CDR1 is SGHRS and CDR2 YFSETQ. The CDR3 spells CASSLMAGASSYNEQFF. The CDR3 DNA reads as TGCGCCAGCAGCTTGATGGCAGGGGCGAGCTCCTACAATGAGCAGTTCTTC.

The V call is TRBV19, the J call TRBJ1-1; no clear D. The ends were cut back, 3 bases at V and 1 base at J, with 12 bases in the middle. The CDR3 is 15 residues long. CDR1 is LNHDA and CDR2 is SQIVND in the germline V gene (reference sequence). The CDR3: CASSIGSGRNTEAFF. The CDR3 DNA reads TGTGCCAGTAGTATCGGGAGCGGGAGGAACACTGAAGCTTTCTTT.

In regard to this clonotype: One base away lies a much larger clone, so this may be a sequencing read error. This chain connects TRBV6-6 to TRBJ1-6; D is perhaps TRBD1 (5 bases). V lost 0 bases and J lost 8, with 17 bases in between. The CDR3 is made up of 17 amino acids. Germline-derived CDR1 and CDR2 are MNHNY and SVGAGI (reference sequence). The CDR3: CASSYSKGRGRDSPLHF. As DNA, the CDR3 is TGTGCCAGCAGTTACTCGAAGGGGCGGGGCAGAGATTCACCCCTCCACTTT.

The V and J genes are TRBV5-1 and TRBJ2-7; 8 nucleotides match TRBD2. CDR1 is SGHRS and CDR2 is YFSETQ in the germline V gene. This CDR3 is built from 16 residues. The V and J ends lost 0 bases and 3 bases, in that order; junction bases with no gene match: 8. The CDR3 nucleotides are TGCGCCAGCAGCTTGGCAAGGGCGGGAGGCCGCTACGAGCAGTACTTC. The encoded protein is CASSLARAGGRYEQYF.

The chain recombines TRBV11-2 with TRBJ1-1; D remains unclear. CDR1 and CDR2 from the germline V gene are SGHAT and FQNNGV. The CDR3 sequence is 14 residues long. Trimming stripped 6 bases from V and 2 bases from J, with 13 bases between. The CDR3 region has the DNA TGTGCCAGCAGTTCCGGGATAGGTAACACTGAAGCTTTCTTT. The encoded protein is CASSSGIGNTEAFF.

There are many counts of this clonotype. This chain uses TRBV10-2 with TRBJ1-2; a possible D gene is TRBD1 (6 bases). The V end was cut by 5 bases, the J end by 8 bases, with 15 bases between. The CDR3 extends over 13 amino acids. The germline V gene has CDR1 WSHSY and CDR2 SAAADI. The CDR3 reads CASSPWGAEGYTF. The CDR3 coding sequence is TGCGCCAGCAGTCCCTGGGGGGCGGAAGGCTACACCTTC.

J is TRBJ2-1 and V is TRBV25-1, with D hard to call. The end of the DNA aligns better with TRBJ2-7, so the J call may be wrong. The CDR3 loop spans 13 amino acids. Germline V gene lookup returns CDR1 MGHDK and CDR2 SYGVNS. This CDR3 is CASSEKTYNEQYF. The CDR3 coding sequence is TGTGCCAGCAGTGAGAAGACCTACAATGAGCAGTACTTC.

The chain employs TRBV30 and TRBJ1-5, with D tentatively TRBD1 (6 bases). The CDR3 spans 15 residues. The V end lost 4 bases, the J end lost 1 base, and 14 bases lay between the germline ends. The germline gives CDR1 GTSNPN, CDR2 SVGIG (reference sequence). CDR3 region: CAWTQRGDSNQPQHF. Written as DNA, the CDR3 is TGTGCCTGGACTCAAAGGGGGGACAGCAATCAGCCCCAGCATTTT.

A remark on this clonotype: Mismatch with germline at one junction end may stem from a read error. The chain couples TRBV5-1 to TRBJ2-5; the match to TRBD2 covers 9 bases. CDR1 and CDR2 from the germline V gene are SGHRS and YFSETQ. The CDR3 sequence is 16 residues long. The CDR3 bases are TGCGCCAGCAGCTTTGTAGGAGCGGGAGGCAAGGAGACCCAGTATTTC. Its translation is CASSFVGAGGKETQYF.

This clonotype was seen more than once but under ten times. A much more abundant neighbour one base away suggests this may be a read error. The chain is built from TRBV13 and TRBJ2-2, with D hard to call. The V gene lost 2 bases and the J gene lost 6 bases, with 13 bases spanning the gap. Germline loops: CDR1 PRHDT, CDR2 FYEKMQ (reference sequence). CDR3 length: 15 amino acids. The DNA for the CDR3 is TGTGCCAGCAGCTTACGGGCTCCTAACGCCGGGGAGCTGTTTTTT. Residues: CASSLRAPNAGELFF. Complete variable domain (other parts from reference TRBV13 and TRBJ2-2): AAGVIQSPRHLIKEKRETATLKCYPIPRHDTVYWYQQGPGQDPQFLISFYEKMQSDKGSIPDRFSAQQFSDYHSELNMSSLELGDSALYFCASSLRAPNAGELFFGEGSRLTVL.

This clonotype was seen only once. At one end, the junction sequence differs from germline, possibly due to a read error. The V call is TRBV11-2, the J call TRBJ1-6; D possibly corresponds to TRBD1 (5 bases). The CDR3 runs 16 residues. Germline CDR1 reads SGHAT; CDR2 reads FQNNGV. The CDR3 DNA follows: TGTGCCAACAGCTTAGTTCGCGGGACTAAAAATTCATCCCTCCACTTT. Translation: CANSLVRGTKNSSLHF.

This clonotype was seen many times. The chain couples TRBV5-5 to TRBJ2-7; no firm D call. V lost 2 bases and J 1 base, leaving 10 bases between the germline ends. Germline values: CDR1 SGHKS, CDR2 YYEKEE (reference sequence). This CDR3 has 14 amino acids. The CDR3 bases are TGTGCCAGCAGCTTTAGAGCGCATTCCTACGAGCAGTACTTC. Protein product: CASSFRAHSYEQYF.

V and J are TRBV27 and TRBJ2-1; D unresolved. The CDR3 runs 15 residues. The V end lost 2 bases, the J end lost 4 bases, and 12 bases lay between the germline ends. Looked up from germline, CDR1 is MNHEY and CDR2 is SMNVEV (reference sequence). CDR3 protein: CASSLRHSTYNEQFF. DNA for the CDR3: TGTGCCAGCAGTTTAAGACACTCGACGTACAATGAGCAGTTCTTC.

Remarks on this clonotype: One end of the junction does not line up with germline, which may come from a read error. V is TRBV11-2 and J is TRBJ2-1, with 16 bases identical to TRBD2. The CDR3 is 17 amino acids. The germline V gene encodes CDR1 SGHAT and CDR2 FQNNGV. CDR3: CASSSGLAGGPGDEHFF. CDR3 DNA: TGTGCCAGCAGCTCGGGACTAGCGGGAGGGCCGGGGGATGAGCACTTCTTC. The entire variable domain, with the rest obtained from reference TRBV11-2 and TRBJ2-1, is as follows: EAGVAQSPRYKIIEKRQSVAFWCNPISGHATLYWYQQILGQGPKLLIQFQNNGVVDDSQLPKDRFSAERLKGVDSTLKIQPAKLEDSAVYLCASSSGLAGGPGDEHFFGPGTRLTVL.

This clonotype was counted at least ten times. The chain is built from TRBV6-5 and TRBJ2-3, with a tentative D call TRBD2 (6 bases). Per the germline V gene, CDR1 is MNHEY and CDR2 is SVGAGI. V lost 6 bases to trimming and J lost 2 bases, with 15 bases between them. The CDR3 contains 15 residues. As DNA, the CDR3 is TGTGCCAGCAGCCCTGGGACTCTGTTCACAGATACGCAGTATTTT. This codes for CASSPGTLFTDTQYF.

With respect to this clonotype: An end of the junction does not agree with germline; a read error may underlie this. The CDR3 loop reads CVSGELGTIPNEQFF. CDR3 coding DNA: TGTGTCAGCGGGGAATTGGGGACTATCCCTAATGAGCAGTTCTTC. The chain carries TRBV2 and TRBJ2-1; 7 bases line up with TRBD2. The CDR3 sequence is 15 residues long. The germline V gene encodes CDR1 SNHLY and CDR2 FYNNEI.